These 21 T cell receptor beta chains were all obtained from the same sample, sequenced in a study of OX40 agonist ivuxolimab in advanced cancers. Only in-frame clones appear in the TCRdb table, and some are missing; sequencing was by immunoSEQ multiplex PCR. The table lists tens of thousands of clones, about 83% of them singletons. This sample comprised CD4+ or CD8+ T cells sorted from blood, obtained in a trial of the OX40 agonist ivuxolimab. These receptors were taken from an adult with an advanced solid tumor such as melanoma, head and neck, liver or kidney cancer.

V usage is TRBV7-2 and J usage is TRBJ2-1; 9 bases fit TRBD2. CDR1 and CDR2 (germline): SGHTA, FQGNSA. V lost 0 bases to trimming and J lost 3 bases; unmatched junction nucleotides: 6. The CDR3 loop spans 17 amino acids. CDR3 DNA: TGTGCCAGCAGCTTAGCGTCGCGGGGGGGCTTCTACAATGAGCAGTTCTTC. This translates into CASSLASRGGFYNEQFF.

The chain combines TRBV15 with TRBJ1-1; D is perhaps TRBD1 (6 bases). The CDR3 is made up of 17 amino acids. The germline gives CDR1 LNHNV, CDR2 YYDKDF (reference sequence). V lost 1 base to trimming and J lost 6 bases, with 21 bases between them. Here the CDR3 reads CATSRGQGTRTVAEAFF. In nucleotides, the CDR3 is TGTGCCACCAGCAGAGGCCAGGGCACCCGGACAGTCGCTGAAGCTTTCTTT. Using reference TRBV15 and TRBJ1-1 for the parts outside the CDR3, the full variable domain is DAMVIQNPRYQVTQFGKPVTLSCSQTLNHNVMYWYQQKSSQAPKLLFHYYDKDFNNEADTPDNFQSRRPNTSFCFLDIRSPGLGDTAMYLCATSRGQGTRTVAEAFFGQGTRLTVV.

The rearrangement joins TRBV30 to TRBJ1-3; TRBD1 might be the D (5 bases). Germline CDR1 reads GTSNPN; CDR2 reads SVGIG (reference sequence). Between the trimmed V and J ends, which lost 7 bases and 0 bases, there was a span of 7 bases. This CDR3 has 12 amino acids. The DNA of the CDR3 is TGTGCCTTCGGGACCTCTGGAAACACCATATATTTT. It yields the protein CAFGTSGNTIYF.

The CDR3 coding sequence is TGCGCCAGCAGCTTAAGACTTCCGTCCTACGAGCAGTACTTC. Translated, it gives CASSLRLPSYEQYF. This rearrangement joins TRBV5-1 to TRBJ2-7, with D uncertain. CDR3 length equals 14 residues. Germline loops: CDR1 SGHRS, CDR2 YFSETQ. V was shortened by 2 bases and J by 1 base, with 10 bases between the two germline ends.

V is TRBV11-2 and J is TRBJ2-3; D is possibly TRBD1 (5 bases). Germline V gives CDR1 SGHAT, CDR2 FQNNGV. The germline V and J ends were trimmed by 2 bases and 4 bases, with 10 bases remaining between them. The CDR3 extends over 14 amino acids. The CDR3 sequence is CASSLRVGPDTQYF. CDR3 in DNA: TGTGCCAGCAGCTTAAGGGTGGGGCCAGATACGCAGTATTTT.

The chain couples TRBV7-2 to TRBJ2-7; D is possibly TRBD2 (6 bases). Germline CDR1 is SGHTA and CDR2 is FQGNSA. The CDR3 runs to 13 residues. V was clipped by 1 base and J by 4 bases, with 8 bases between them. For the CDR3, the DNA is TGTGCCAGCAGCTTAGAGGGACTTTACGAGCAGTACTTC. Its translation is CASSLEGLYEQYF.

J is TRBJ2-1 and V is TRBV5-5; TRBD1 matches 8 bases. The germline CDR1 and CDR2 sequences are SGHKS and YYEKEE (reference sequence). The CDR3 is 14 residues long. Trimming cost V 1 base and J 10 bases; bases outside gene matches: 7. The CDR3 coding sequence is TGTGCCAGCAGCTTGTCCAGGGGGCGCGGAGAGCAGTTCTTC. Protein sequence: CASSLSRGRGEQFF.

The rearrangement joins TRBV13 to TRBJ2-3; unclear D gene. CDR1 and CDR2 (germline): PRHDT, FYEKMQ (reference sequence). CDR3 size: 12 residues. Trimming shortened V by 5 bases and J by 5 bases, and 8 bases separated the two germline ends. This CDR3 reads CASSPAEDTQYF. In nucleotides, the CDR3 is TGTGCCAGCAGCCCTGCGGAAGATACGCAGTATTTT. The whole variable domain, filled in from reference TRBV13 and TRBJ2-3, reads AAGVIQSPRHLIKEKRETATLKCYPIPRHDTVYWYQQGPGQDPQFLISFYEKMQSDKGSIPDRFSAQQFSDYHSELNMSSLELGDSALYFCASSPAEDTQYFGPGTRLTVL.

This rearrangement joins TRBV5-1 to TRBJ2-2; 7 bases align to TRBD2. Per germline, CDR1 SGHRS and CDR2 YFSETQ. Trimming took 0 bases from V and 2 from J; bases not matched to a gene: 10. This CDR3 has 18 residues. CDR3 bases: TGCGCCAGCAGCTTGGCCCCCCCAGGCGGGAGTAACACCGGGGAGCTGTTTTTT. Translated: CASSLAPPGGSNTGELFF.

This clone appeared a single time. This rearrangement joins TRBV6-1 to TRBJ2-1, with D uncertain. Deletions cut 7 bases from V and 7 bases from J, with 11 bases between. Germline CDR1 and CDR2: MNHNS and SASEGT. The CDR3 extends over 12 amino acids. The CDR3 DNA follows: TGTGCCAGCAAAGCCTCCGGAAATGAGCAGTTCTTC. Translating gives CASKASGNEQFF.

J is TRBJ2-3 and V is TRBV11-3, with a tentative D call TRBD1 (6 bases). CDR1 is SGHNT, CDR2 YENEEA, per germline. The CDR3 extends over 15 amino acids. Trimming stripped 6 bases from V and 1 base from J, with 14 bases between. The DNA for the CDR3 is TGTGCCAGCAGTTTCCAGGGGCAAGGCACAGATACGCAGTATTTT. Amino acid sequence: CASSFQGQGTDTQYF.

This chain links TRBV7-2 with TRBJ2-3, with 9 bases fitting TRBD2. V lost 5 bases, J lost 5 bases, and 11 bases stayed unmatched. The germline V gene encodes CDR1 SGHTA and CDR2 FQGNSA. The CDR3 loop spans 16 amino acids. The CDR3 DNA sequence: TGTGCCAGCAGCCCAGGGCGGGGGGGCCTGAAAGATACGCAGTATTTT. This translates into CASSPGRGGLKDTQYF.

The rearrangement links TRBV7-2 to TRBJ1-2, with D tentatively TRBD1 (6 bases). Per germline, CDR1 SGHTA and CDR2 FQGNSA. This CDR3 has 17 residues. The germline V and J ends were trimmed by 5 bases and 4 bases, with 23 bases remaining between them. The CDR3 DNA sequence: TGTGCCAGCAGCCCGATGGGGGGCCCGATTTTCTCCTATGGCTACACCTTC. Encoded protein: CASSPMGGPIFSYGYTF.

This chain uses TRBV18 with TRBJ2-2, with 11 bases lining up with TRBD1. V was clipped by 8 bases and J by 0 bases; unmatched bases: 5. The CDR3 consists of 16 residues. Per germline, CDR1 KGHSH and CDR2 LQKENI. This chain's CDR3 is CASPGTGGPNTGELFF. The CDR3 region has the DNA TGTGCCAGCCCGGGGACAGGGGGACCGAACACCGGGGAGCTGTTTTTT.

Regarding this clone: Other DNA sequences in the same sample also yield this CDR3. V usage is TRBV5-1 and J usage is TRBJ2-5; D gene uncertain. Between the trimmed V and J ends, which lost 0 bases and 4 bases, there was a span of 4 bases. The CDR3 spans 12 residues. Per the germline V gene, CDR1 is SGHRS and CDR2 is YFSETQ. The DNA of the CDR3 is TGCGCCAGCAGCTTGGAGGTAGAGACCCAGTACTTC. It yields the protein CASSLEVETQYF.

The gene calls are TRBV18 and TRBJ1-5; D call uncertain. This CDR3 region has 13 residues. CDR1 and CDR2 (germline): KGHSH, LQKENI. Trimming removed 3 bases at V and 2 bases at J, with 5 bases between. The CDR3 loop reads CASSPRGNQPQHF. DNA of the CDR3: TGTGCCAGCTCACCGAGGGGCAATCAGCCCCAGCATTTT.

The chain joins TRBV19 to TRBJ2-2, with 7 bases lining up with TRBD1. The CDR3 length is 21 residues. V lost 1 base to trimming and J lost 1 base; unmatched junction nucleotides: 18. Germline V gene sequence: CDR1 LNHDA, CDR2 SQIVND (reference sequence). The CDR3 coding sequence is TGTGCCAGTAGTATAGTAAGAGGCTATGGGGACAGTATCGGGAACACCGGGGAGCTGTTTTTT. It yields the protein CASSIVRGYGDSIGNTGELFF. Full variable domain (missing parts from reference TRBV19 and TRBJ2-2): DGGITQSPKYLFRKEGQNVTLSCEQNLNHDAMYWYRQDPGQGLRLIYYSQIVNDFQKGDIAEGYSVSREKKESFPLTVTSAQKNPTAFYLCASSIVRGYGDSIGNTGELFFGEGSRLTVL.

The CDR3 DNA follows: TGTGCCAGCAGCCGTACCCGGGGCGGGGGGGCCGACGAGCAGTACTTC. Its translation: CASSRTRGGGADEQYF. The chain employs TRBV27 and TRBJ2-7, with 9 positions matching TRBD2. V shed 6 bases and J 5 bases; nucleotides not matched to a gene: 14. The CDR3 extends over 16 amino acids. Germline assignment: CDR1 MNHEY and CDR2 SMNVEV (reference sequence).

The rearrangement joins TRBV5-6 to TRBJ1-4; D is uncertain. The germline CDR1 and CDR2 sequences are SGHDT and YYEEEE. The CDR3 has 15 amino acids. Trimming removed 0 bases from V and 12 bases from J, with 18 bases in between. The CDR3 protein is CASSLAGLGFEELFF. Here the CDR3 DNA reads TGTGCCAGCAGCTTGGCGGGCTTGGGATTTGAGGAACTGTTTTTT.

This sequence joins TRBV7-9 and TRBJ2-3; TRBD2 is a possible D gene (6 bases). CDR1 and CDR2 from the germline V gene are SEHNR and FQNEAQ (reference sequence). V lost 4 bases, J lost 1 base, and 9 bases lay in between. The CDR3 runs 14 residues. DNA for the CDR3: TGTGCCAGCAGCTCTGGCGGGGGCACAGATACGCAGTATTTT. This sequence encodes CASSSGGGTDTQYF. Based on the CDR3 plus reference TRBV7-9 and TRBJ2-3, the full variable domain is DTGVSQNPRHKITKRGQNVTFRCDPISEHNRLYWYRQTLGQGPEFLTYFQNEAQLEKSRLLSDRFSAERPKGSFSTLEIQRTEQGDSAMYLCASSSGGGTDTQYFGPGTRLTVL.

Note on this clone: Other DNA sequences in this sample translate to the same CDR3. This sequence joins TRBV18 and TRBJ2-5, with D unresolved. V was trimmed by 3 bases and J by 2 bases, leaving 1 base between them. The CDR3 is 11 amino acids. The germline CDR1 and CDR2 sequences are KGHSH and LQKENI. CDR3 region: CASSPQETQYF. CDR3 nucleotides: TGTGCCAGCTCACCGCAAGAGACCCAGTACTTC.